This T cell receptor (beta chain) was sequenced in a study of shared clonotypes between healthy human individuals. For the study at large: Three plates each covered CD4 naive and memory; CD8 naive two, CD8 memory one.

Cells designated naive CD8 were CD45RO-negative and were positively selected for CCR7, with terminally differentiated effector memory CD45RA+ cells excluded. Donors comprised healthy HIV-negative adults lacking recent acute infections or vaccinations. Original data processing: ImmunoSEQ sequences covered only the junction and lacked quality scores; filtering therefore differed. The repertoire was sequenced with immunoSEQ multiplex PCR; TCRdb's copy has only in-frame clones and lacks some. V and J calls and clone size come straight from that table; D and trimming were deduced from the DNA. Of 1.5 million to 2.5 million clones detected, about 95% appear once; the ten largest clones hold approximately 1.2%. The receptor was isolated from a man between 18 and 35 years old in good health. Sequenced material: naive CD8+ T cells sorted from blood.

The CDR3 region is CAWSPSGGWSPLHF. The CDR3 DNA reads TGTGCCTGGAGTCCCTCAGGGGGCTGGTCACCCCTCCACTTT. The chain uses TRBV30 and TRBJ1-6; 8 nucleotides agree with TRBD1. Germline lookup yields CDR1 GTSNPN and CDR2 SVGIG (reference sequence). The CDR3 is made up of 14 amino acids. V was clipped by 2 bases and J by 10 bases; unmatched bases: 7.